This T cell receptor beta chain emerged from a study of cytomegalovirus exposure and HLA in healthy donors. PCR primers comprised 60 Vbeta and 13 Jbeta primers. The table came from immunoSEQ multiplex PCR; TCRdb's copy has only in-frame clones and leaves some out. This table holds some 130,000 clones. General study points: Most TCR beta V segments were productive about 87% or about 30% of the time in an earlier analysis.

In regard to this clone: Antigen specificity is unknown.

The CDR3 consists of 14 residues. The germline CDR1 and CDR2 sequences are SGHTA and FQGTGA. The ends were cut back, 2 bases at V and 4 bases at J, with 11 bases in the middle. The sequence came from a woman in her sixties or seventies in good health and CMV-seronegative. The rearrangement links TRBV7-3 to TRBJ1-1; tentatively, D is TRBD1 (5 bases). The sample comprised PBMCs. CDR3 residues: CASSLLGVSTEAFF. The CDR3 DNA reads as TGTGCCAGCAGCTTACTAGGGGTTAGCACTGAAGCTTTCTTT. The variable domain in full, completed from reference TRBV7-3 and TRBJ1-1, reads GAGVSQTPSNKVTEKGKYVELRCDPISGHTALYWYRQSLGQGPEFLIYFQGTGAADDSGLPNDRFFAVRPEGSVSTLKIQRTERGDSAVYLCASSLLGVSTEAFFGQGTRLTVV.